The clone carrying this T cell receptor (beta chain) was observed a handful of times. The antigen is not known. These data are taken from a study of cytomegalovirus exposure and HLA in healthy donors. Findings of the study overall: The study listed approximately 160 cytomegalovirus-associated TCR beta chains. Across all donors, roughly uniform sequencing depth was an assumption of the presence/absence analyses. Later examination showed HLA-associated TCR beta chains had greater clonal expansion than equally common others. Because they were indistinguishable, some V segments, including TRBV6-2 and TRBV6-3, were excluded.

PCR used 60 Vbeta primers and 13 Jbeta primers. Repertoires were generated with immunoSEQ multiplex PCR, while TCRdb's copy carries only in-frame clones and drops some. The sample lists 200,000 to 250,000 clones; roughly 83% were seen once. Trimming shortened V by 3 bases and J by 2 bases, and 9 bases separated the two germline ends. This CDR3 comprises 14 residues. Germline loops: CDR1 SEHNR, CDR2 FQNEAQ (reference sequence). The J gene is TRBJ2-3, the V gene TRBV7-9; possible D gene TRBD1, 5 bases. Specimen: PBMCs. The TCR sequence derives from a girl aged 10-17 years in good health and CMV-seronegative. CDR3 in amino acids: CASSFRATTDTQYF. The CDR3 DNA reads as TGTGCCAGCAGCTTCAGGGCTACCACAGATACGCAGTATTTT.